These 8 T cell receptor beta chains were all obtained from the same sample, sequenced in a study of blood T cell repertoires in COVID-19. Assay: immunoSEQ multiplex PCR; the TCRdb copy retains only in-frame clones and omits some. The top ten clones hold around 1.3% of a sample with more than 70,000 clones, about 86% of them seen once. What was sequenced was peripheral blood. The receptors here all came from an elderly man with active or convalescent COVID-19.

This sequence joins TRBV11-3 and TRBJ1-2; TRBD1 might be the D (5 bases). V gave up 2 bases and J gave up 8 bases, with 12 bases separating them. The germline V gene encodes CDR1 SGHNT and CDR2 YENEEA. The CDR3 sequence is 13 residues long. CDR3 residues: CASSLSGGSGYTF. CDR3 bases: TGTGCCAGCAGCTTATCGGGGGGATCCGGCTACACCTTC.

The chain carries TRBV4-3 and TRBJ2-2; 7 nucleotides match TRBD2. CDR1 LGHNA and CDR2 YSLEER come from the germline V gene. V was clipped by 0 bases and J by 2 bases; unmatched bases: 9. The CDR3 is made up of 18 amino acids. CDR3 loop: CASSQERVTGLNTGELFF. The CDR3 DNA sequence: TGCGCCAGCAGCCAAGAAAGGGTGACGGGACTAAACACCGGGGAGCTGTTTTTT.

The V and J genes are TRBV25-1 and TRBJ2-7, with D possibly TRBD1 on 6 matching bases. Germline CDR1 MGHDK, CDR2 SYGVNS. With 0 bases removed from V and 1 base from J, the gap between germline ends came to 10 bases. The CDR3 consists of 15 residues. The CDR3 loop is CASSEYGGASYEQYF. The DNA for the CDR3 is TGTGCCAGCAGTGAATATGGGGGCGCATCCTACGAGCAGTACTTC.

J is TRBJ1-1 and V is TRBV30; 7 nucleotides line up with TRBD1. The CDR3 is made up of 13 amino acids. Looked up from germline, CDR1 is GTSNPN and CDR2 is SVGIG (reference sequence). J lost 4 bases, V lost 3 bases, and 5 bases had no gene match. The CDR3 DNA reads TGTGCCTGGAGCAGAGACAGGGCCACTGAAGCTTTCTTT. It yields the protein CAWSRDRATEAFF.

The chain is built from TRBV10-3 and TRBJ1-2, with D unclear. Germline-derived CDR1 and CDR2 are ENHRY and SYGVKD. The CDR3 totals 13 residues. V was pared by 5 bases and J by 3 bases, with 10 bases between. The CDR3 region is CAISSRSDYGYTF. The CDR3 DNA reads TGTGCCATCAGTTCCAGGTCCGACTATGGCTACACCTTC.

This sequence joins TRBV12-3 or TRBV12-4 and TRBJ2-7; 7 bases align to TRBD2. The CDR3 covers 13 residues. V shed 9 bases and J 7 bases; nucleotides not matched to a gene: 12. CDR3 protein: CARWGGAPREQYF. In DNA form, the CDR3 reads TGTGCCAGATGGGGGGGTGCCCCTCGGGAGCAGTACTTC.

The chain is built from TRBV5-8 and TRBJ2-2, with 7 nucleotides matching TRBD2. Germline assignment: CDR1 SGHTS and CDR2 YDEGEE. Losses at the gene ends were 5 bases for V and 2 bases for J; bases not matched to a gene: 6. This CDR3 region has 15 residues. Here the CDR3 reads CASRSGMGNTGELFF. The CDR3 DNA is TGTGCCAGCAGGAGCGGGATGGGTAACACCGGGGAGCTGTTTTTT.

The V gene is TRBV7-3, the J gene TRBJ1-1, with TRBD1 identical over 10 bases. The V gene's germline CDR1 is SGHTA and CDR2 FQGTGA. V lost 5 bases, J lost 0 bases, and 12 bases stayed unmatched. This CDR3 contains 18 residues. CDR3 in amino acids: CASSPTGDRGALNTEAFF. For the CDR3, the DNA is TGTGCCAGCAGCCCAACGGGGGACAGGGGAGCTTTGAACACTGAAGCTTTCTTT. Based on the CDR3 plus reference TRBV7-3 and TRBJ1-1, the full variable domain is GAGVSQTPSNKVTEKGKYVELRCDPISGHTALYWYRQSLGQGPEFLIYFQGTGAADDSGLPNDRFFAVRPEGSVSTLKIQRTERGDSAVYLCASSPTGDRGALNTEAFFGQGTRLTVV.